These 30 T cell receptor beta chains originate from one sample sequenced in a study of cytomegalovirus exposure and HLA in healthy donors. In the PCR, 60 Vbeta and 13 Jbeta primers were used. Produced via immunoSEQ multiplex PCR; TCRdb's table is partial and in-frame only. The sample shows some 120,000 clones, more than 65% of them seen only once. Material for sequencing was PBMCs. Source of these receptors: a woman between 55 and 75 years old in good health and CMV-seropositive.

This clone occurred a few times. The CDR3 DNA is TGCGCCAGCCGAATCCCCGGGACAGGGTTGTCCGGGGAGCTGTTTTTT. It codes for CASRIPGTGLSGELFF. The V and J genes are TRBV5-1 and TRBJ2-2; 9 nucleotides agree with TRBD1. The V gene end was trimmed by 7 bases and the J gene end by 6 bases; junction bases not matched to a gene: 13. CDR1 is SGHRS, CDR2 YFSETQ, per germline. CDR3 length: 16 amino acids.

There are a few counts of this clone. The gene calls are TRBV19 and TRBJ1-6, with 9 nucleotides matching TRBD1. The CDR3 covers 16 residues. Germline loops: CDR1 LNHDA, CDR2 SQIVND (reference sequence). Unmatched junction bases numbered 7, after V lost 1 base and J lost 9 bases. The CDR3: CASSIVSGQGFSPLHF. The CDR3 DNA sequence: TGTGCCAGTAGTATAGTTTCGGGACAGGGATTTTCACCCCTCCACTTT.

This sequence joins TRBV9 and TRBJ2-7; 7 bases line up with TRBD2. Per germline, CDR1 SGDLS and CDR2 YYNGEE. J lost 1 base, V lost 4 bases, and 8 bases had no gene match. The CDR3 has 15 residues. The CDR3, as DNA: TGTGCCAGCAGCCCCGGGGGGACGGATTCCTACGAGCAGTACTTC. It yields the protein CASSPGGTDSYEQYF. Full variable domain (remainder filled in from reference TRBV9 and TRBJ2-7): DSGVTQTPKHLITATGQRVTLRCSPRSGDLSVYWYQQSLDQGLQFLIQYYNGEERAKGNILERFSAQQFPDLHSELNLSSLELGDSALYFCASSPGGTDSYEQYFGPGTRLTVT.

The rearrangement uses TRBV10-3 and TRBJ1-1; maybe TRBD1 (6 bases). CDR1 ENHRY and CDR2 SYGVKD come from the germline V gene. CDR3 length: 15 amino acids. The germline V and J ends were trimmed by 4 bases and 0 bases, with 12 bases remaining between them. CDR3 sequence: CAISVGQNMNTEAFF. CDR3 nucleotide sequence: TGTGCCATCAGTGTAGGACAGAATATGAACACTGAAGCTTTCTTT.

This clone was counted a few times. This chain joins TRBV5-6 and TRBJ1-6; a possible D gene is TRBD1 (5 bases). The ends were cut back, 3 bases at V and 6 bases at J, with 13 bases in the middle. Germline V gives CDR1 SGHDT, CDR2 YYEEEE. The CDR3 length is 15 residues. The chain's CDR3 is CASSSSGASNSPLHF. In nucleotides, the CDR3 is TGTGCCAGCAGCTCGAGCGGGGCCTCTAATTCACCCCTCCACTTT.

At least ten counts were recorded for this clone. This chain uses TRBV7-9 with TRBJ2-7; no definite D call. The CDR3 consists of 12 residues. CDR1 is SEHNR, CDR2 FQNEAQ, per germline (reference sequence). V gave up 1 base and J gave up 6 bases, with 7 bases separating them. CDR3 in amino acids: CASSLGSPEQYF. CDR3 in DNA: TGTGCCAGCAGCTTAGGGAGTCCCGAGCAGTACTTC.

The chain employs TRBV6-6 and TRBJ2-1; 7 bases are a match to TRBD2. Losses at the gene ends were 2 bases for V and 4 bases for J; bases not matched to a gene: 8. This CDR3 is built from 16 residues. Looked up from germline, CDR1 is MNHNY and CDR2 is SVGAGI (reference sequence). Here the CDR3 reads CASSYPKSGGYNEQFF. CDR3 sequence (DNA): TGTGCCAGCAGTTACCCTAAATCGGGGGGTTACAATGAGCAGTTCTTC.

The J gene is TRBJ2-1, the V gene TRBV4-2; 13 nucleotides match TRBD2. Germline CDR1 LGHNA, CDR2 YNFKEQ. The trim removed 0 bases at V and 8 bases at J, leaving 4 bases unmatched. There are 16 residues in the CDR3. The chain's CDR3 is CASSQDQLAGGDEQFF. The DNA of the CDR3 is TGTGCCAGCAGCCAAGATCAACTAGCGGGAGGGGATGAGCAGTTCTTC.

This sequence joins TRBV19 and TRBJ2-7; maybe TRBD1 (6 bases). Trimming pared 5 bases from V and 3 bases from J, leaving 11 bases between. The CDR3 sequence is 13 residues long. Germline V gene lookup returns CDR1 LNHDA and CDR2 SQIVND (reference sequence). CDR3 amino acids: CASSQGLIYEQYF. The CDR3 bases are TGTGCCAGTAGTCAGGGGCTAATCTACGAGCAGTACTTC.

This chain links TRBV4-2 with TRBJ2-5; 8 bases align to TRBD1. The CDR3 is 18 amino acids. With 0 bases clipped from V and 2 bases from J, the junction kept 11 bases outside the gene matches. Germline V gives CDR1 LGHNA, CDR2 YNFKEQ. CDR3 protein: CASSQDLQRGTGQETQYF. The CDR3 DNA is TGTGCCAGCAGCCAAGATTTGCAGAGAGGGACAGGACAAGAGACCCAGTACTTC.

On this clone: At one end, the junction sequence differs from germline, possibly due to a read error. The chain employs TRBV7-2 and TRBJ1-2, with TRBD1 matching 8 bases. CDR3 size: 11 residues. Per germline, CDR1 SGHTA and CDR2 FQGNSA. The CDR3 nucleotides read TGTGCCAGCAGCTGGGGACAGGAGGTGCTCTTC. Amino acids: CASSWGQEVLF.

This clone has a handful of counts. The CDR3 sequence is CATSPSNNEQFF. The CDR3 DNA is TGTGCCACCTCTCCCAGTAACAATGAGCAGTTCTTC. The chain recombines TRBV15 with TRBJ2-1; D is undetermined. CDR1 and CDR2 from the germline V gene are LNHNV and YYDKDF (reference sequence). V gave up 8 bases and J gave up 5 bases, with 10 bases separating them. This CDR3 has 12 amino acids.

The V and J genes are TRBV6-6 and TRBJ2-7; 10 bases line up with TRBD1. Germline V gene sequence: CDR1 MNHNY, CDR2 SVGAGI (reference sequence). The V segment lost 8 bases and the J segment 2 bases; nucleotides outside the gene matches: 9. The CDR3 loop spans 15 amino acids. CDR3 amino acids: CASLLLGQGTYEQYF. CDR3 DNA sequence: TGTGCCAGCCTCCTCCTGGGACAGGGGACCTACGAGCAGTACTTC.

V usage is TRBV19 and J usage is TRBJ2-3; 9 nucleotides line up with TRBD2. The junction had 9 bases not matched to a gene; V was cut back by 5 bases and J by 3 bases. The length of the CDR3 is 16 residues. CDR1 is LNHDA, CDR2 SQIVND, per germline (reference sequence). In DNA form, the CDR3 reads TGTGCCAGTAGTGCCGCACCAGCGGGAGGTACAGATACGCAGTATTTT. Translated: CASSAAPAGGTDTQYF.

This chain joins TRBV5-4 and TRBJ2-3; the match to TRBD1 covers 7 bases. The germline V gene encodes CDR1 SGHNT and CDR2 YYREEE (reference sequence). V was pared by 0 bases and J by 4 bases, with 8 bases of the junction left unmatched. The length of the CDR3 is 16 residues. The CDR3: CASSLGVGQKADTQYF. The CDR3 bases are TGTGCCAGCAGCTTGGGGGTGGGACAGAAGGCAGATACGCAGTATTTT.

V usage is TRBV7-8 and J usage is TRBJ1-4; unclear D gene. V was clipped by 3 bases and J by 2 bases, with 7 bases between them. The CDR3 contains 14 residues. CDR1 is SGHVS and CDR2 is FQNEAQ in the germline V gene. The CDR3 loop reads CASSFLATNEKLFF. The CDR3 coding sequence is TGTGCCAGCAGCTTTTTAGCGACTAATGAAAAACTGTTTTTT. Full variable domain (remainder filled in from reference TRBV7-8 and TRBJ1-4): GAGVSQSPRYKVAKRGQDVALRCDPISGHVSLFWYQQALGQGPEFLTYFQNEAQLDKSGLPSDRFFAERPEGSVSTLKIQRTQQEDSAVYLCASSFLATNEKLFFGSGTQLSVL.

V usage is TRBV4-3 and J usage is TRBJ2-2, with D perhaps matching TRBD1 (5 bases). Per germline, CDR1 LGHNA and CDR2 YSLEER. Trimming stripped 0 bases from V and 5 bases from J, with 7 bases between. This CDR3 has 14 residues. CDR3 in DNA: TGCGCCAGCAGCCAAGACAGGGCTACCGGGGAGCTGTTTTTT. The encoded protein is CASSQDRATGELFF.

The chain combines TRBV5-6 with TRBJ1-5, with D possibly TRBD1 on 6 matching bases. The germline V and J ends were trimmed by 0 bases and 7 bases, with 20 bases remaining between them. In germline, CDR1 is SGHDT, CDR2 YYEEEE. The CDR3 extends over 17 amino acids. CDR3 protein: CASSLASVGRGWQPQHF. The CDR3 DNA reads as TGTGCCAGCAGCTTGGCCAGCGTGGGCAGGGGATGGCAGCCCCAGCATTTT.

The J gene is TRBJ1-4, the V gene TRBV5-6; TRBD1 aligns across 7 bases. Germline-derived CDR1 and CDR2 are SGHDT and YYEEEE. The length of the CDR3 is 13 residues. The ends lost 4 bases at V and 8 bases at J; junction bases unmatched: 5. Here the CDR3 reads CASSMGTVEKLFF. The DNA for the CDR3 is TGTGCCAGCAGCATGGGGACAGTCGAAAAACTGTTTTTT.

This clone was seen a handful of times. The chain couples TRBV6-4 to TRBJ2-6; D unclear. The germline gives CDR1 MRHNA, CDR2 SNTAGT. The V and J ends lost 2 bases and 2 bases respectively, with 4 bases between them. The CDR3 consists of 14 residues. The CDR3 reads CASSDLPGANVLTF. The CDR3 nucleotides read TGTGCCAGCAGTGACCTCCCTGGGGCCAACGTCCTGACTTTC.

This sequence joins TRBV2 and TRBJ2-5; 7 bases align to TRBD2. V lost 6 bases, J lost 0 bases, and 13 bases stayed unmatched. The CDR3 sequence is 17 residues long. Germline CDR1 and CDR2: SNHLY and FYNNEI. The CDR3 DNA reads TGTGCCAGCAGGAGCGACTTTTTGGCGGGGGACCAAGAGACCCAGTACTTC. This codes for CASRSDFLAGDQETQYF.

The chain uses TRBV29-1 and TRBJ1-1, with 9 positions matching TRBD1. The CDR3 consists of 14 residues. Trimming cost V 4 bases and J 0 bases; bases outside gene matches: 3. Germline V gene lookup returns CDR1 SQVTM and CDR2 ANQGSEA. CDR3 protein: CSVGTGAVNTEAFF. The CDR3, as DNA: TGCAGCGTTGGGACAGGGGCTGTGAACACTGAAGCTTTCTTT.

The chain employs TRBV5-1 and TRBJ1-2; no reliable D call. The CDR3 contains 15 residues. Germline CDR1 and CDR2: SGHRS and YFSETQ. Between the trimmed V and J ends, which lost 0 bases and 8 bases, there was a span of 17 bases. This CDR3 reads CASSLARVTAGGYTF. The CDR3 nucleotides read TGCGCCAGCAGCTTGGCGAGGGTTACGGCGGGGGGCTACACCTTC.

The rearrangement links TRBV5-1 to TRBJ1-4; 12 bases are a match to TRBD1. The CDR3 sequence is 21 residues long. Looked up from germline, CDR1 is SGHRS and CDR2 is YFSETQ. V was pared by 8 bases and J by 5 bases, with 25 bases of the junction left unmatched. CDR3 residues: CARGTGGQNQPPSDSNEKLFF. The CDR3 DNA is TGCGCCAGGGGGACAGGGGGCCAAAACCAACCTCCCTCGGACTCCAATGAAAAACTGTTTTTT. The full variable domain, its missing parts supplied by reference TRBV5-1 and TRBJ1-4, is KAGVTQTPRYLIKTRGQQVTLSCSPISGHRSVSWYQQTPGQGLQFLFEYFSETQRNKGNFPGRFSGRQFSNSRSEMNVSTLELGDSALYLCARGTGGQNQPPSDSNEKLFFGSGTQLSVL.

This sequence joins TRBV6-1 and TRBJ2-7; weak D call: TRBD2 (6 bases). V lost 5 bases to trimming and J lost 3 bases, with 14 bases between them. Germline CDR1 reads MNHNS; CDR2 reads SASEGT. The CDR3 is 14 amino acids. As DNA, the CDR3 is TGTGCCAGCAGTCTTACCCCGGGGGTCTACGAGCAGTACTTC. It codes for CASSLTPGVYEQYF.

CDR3 sequence (DNA): TGTGCCTGGAGGGACCCAGGGTGGGATAGCTATGGCTACACCTTC. Translated, it gives CAWRDPGWDSYGYTF. J is TRBJ1-2 and V is TRBV30, with D possibly being TRBD1 (5 bases). The CDR3 length is 15 residues. The V end was cut by 3 bases, the J end by 4 bases, with 18 bases between. Germline V gene sequence: CDR1 GTSNPN, CDR2 SVGIG (reference sequence).

This clone appeared a few times. For the CDR3, the DNA is TGTGCCAGCAGTGAAGCGCTTAACAGGGCACCCTACGAGCAGTACTTC. This translates into CASSEALNRAPYEQYF. V gene TRBV6-1 combines with J gene TRBJ2-7, with D tentatively TRBD1 (6 bases). V shed 0 bases and J shed 2 bases, with 14 bases lying between them. Germline lookup yields CDR1 MNHNS and CDR2 SASEGT. The CDR3 length is 16 residues.

The V call is TRBV21-1, the J call TRBJ2-7; the table calls TRBD2, which could not be checked here. TRBV21-1 is shown as a pseudogene. The length of the CDR3 is 15 residues. The CDR3 region has the DNA TGTGCCAGCAGCAAAGGGGAGGGGGGAAGATACGAGCAGTACTTC. It yields the protein CASSKGEGGRYEQYF.

The chain links TRBV7-9 to TRBJ1-3; D ambiguous. This CDR3 has 16 residues. The V gene's germline CDR1 is SEHNR and CDR2 FQNEAQ (reference sequence). With 9 bases removed from V and 4 bases from J, the gap between germline ends came to 22 bases. This chain's CDR3 is CARPDIARLAGNTIYF. CDR3 DNA sequence: TGTGCCAGACCCGATATCGCCCGCCTAGCGGGAAACACCATATATTTT.

This chain links TRBV7-9 with TRBJ2-7; 11 bases agree with TRBD2. The CDR3 contains 15 residues. V dropped 2 bases and J dropped 6; count of bases not matched to a gene: 6. The germline CDR1 and CDR2 sequences are SEHNR and FQNEAQ (reference sequence). The CDR3 sequence is CASSLWSLAGGEQYF. DNA of the CDR3: TGTGCCAGCAGCTTATGGAGCCTAGCGGGAGGCGAGCAGTACTTC.